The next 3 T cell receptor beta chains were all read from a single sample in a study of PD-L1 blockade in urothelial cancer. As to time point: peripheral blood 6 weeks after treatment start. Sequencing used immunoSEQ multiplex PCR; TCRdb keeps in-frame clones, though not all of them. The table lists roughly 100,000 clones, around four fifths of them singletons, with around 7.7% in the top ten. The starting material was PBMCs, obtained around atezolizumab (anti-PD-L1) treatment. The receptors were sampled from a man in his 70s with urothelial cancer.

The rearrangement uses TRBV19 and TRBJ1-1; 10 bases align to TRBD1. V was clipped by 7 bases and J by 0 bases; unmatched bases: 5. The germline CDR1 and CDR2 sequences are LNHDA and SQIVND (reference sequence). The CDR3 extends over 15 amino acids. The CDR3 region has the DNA TGTGCCAGTAAGGGACAGGGGCACATGAACACTGAAGCTTTCTTT. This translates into CASKGQGHMNTEAFF.

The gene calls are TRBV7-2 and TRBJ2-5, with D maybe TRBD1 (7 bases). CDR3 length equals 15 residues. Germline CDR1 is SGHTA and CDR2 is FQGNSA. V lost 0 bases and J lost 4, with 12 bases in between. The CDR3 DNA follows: TGTGCCAGCAGCTTAGCCGCAGGGGGAGGAGAGACCCAGTACTTC. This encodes CASSLAAGGGETQYF. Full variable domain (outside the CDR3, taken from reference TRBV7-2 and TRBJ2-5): GAGVSQSPSNKVTEKGKDVELRCDPISGHTALYWYRQSLGQGLEFLIYFQGNSAPDKSGLPSDRFSAERTGGSVSTLTIQRTQQEDSAVYLCASSLAAGGGETQYFGPGTRLLVL.

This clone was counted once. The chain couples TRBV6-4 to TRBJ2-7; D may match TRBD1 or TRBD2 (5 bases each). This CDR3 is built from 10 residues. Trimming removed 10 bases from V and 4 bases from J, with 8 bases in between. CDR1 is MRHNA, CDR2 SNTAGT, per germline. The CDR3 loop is CATREYEQYF. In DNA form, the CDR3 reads TGTGCCACCAGGGAGTACGAGCAGTACTTC.